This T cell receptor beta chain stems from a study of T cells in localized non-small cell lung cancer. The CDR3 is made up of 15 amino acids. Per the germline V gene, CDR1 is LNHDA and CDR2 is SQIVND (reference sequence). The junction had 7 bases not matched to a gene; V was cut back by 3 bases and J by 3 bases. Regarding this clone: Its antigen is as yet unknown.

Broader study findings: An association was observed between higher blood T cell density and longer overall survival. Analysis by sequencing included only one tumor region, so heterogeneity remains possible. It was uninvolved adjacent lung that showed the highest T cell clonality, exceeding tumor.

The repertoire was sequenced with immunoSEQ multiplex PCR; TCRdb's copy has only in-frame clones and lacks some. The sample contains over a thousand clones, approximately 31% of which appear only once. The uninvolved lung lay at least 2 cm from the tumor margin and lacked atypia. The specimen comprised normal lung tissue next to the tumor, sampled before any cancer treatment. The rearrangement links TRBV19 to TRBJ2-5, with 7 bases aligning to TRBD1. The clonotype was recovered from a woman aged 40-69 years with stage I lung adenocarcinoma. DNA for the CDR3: TGTGCCAGTAGTATCCTAAGGGGACAGAAAGAGACCCAGTACTTC. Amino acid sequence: CASSILRGQKETQYF. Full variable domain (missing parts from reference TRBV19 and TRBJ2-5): DGGITQSPKYLFRKEGQNVTLSCEQNLNHDAMYWYRQDPGQGLRLIYYSQIVNDFQKGDIAEGYSVSREKKESFPLTVTSAQKNPTAFYLCASSILRGQKETQYFGPGTRLLVL.